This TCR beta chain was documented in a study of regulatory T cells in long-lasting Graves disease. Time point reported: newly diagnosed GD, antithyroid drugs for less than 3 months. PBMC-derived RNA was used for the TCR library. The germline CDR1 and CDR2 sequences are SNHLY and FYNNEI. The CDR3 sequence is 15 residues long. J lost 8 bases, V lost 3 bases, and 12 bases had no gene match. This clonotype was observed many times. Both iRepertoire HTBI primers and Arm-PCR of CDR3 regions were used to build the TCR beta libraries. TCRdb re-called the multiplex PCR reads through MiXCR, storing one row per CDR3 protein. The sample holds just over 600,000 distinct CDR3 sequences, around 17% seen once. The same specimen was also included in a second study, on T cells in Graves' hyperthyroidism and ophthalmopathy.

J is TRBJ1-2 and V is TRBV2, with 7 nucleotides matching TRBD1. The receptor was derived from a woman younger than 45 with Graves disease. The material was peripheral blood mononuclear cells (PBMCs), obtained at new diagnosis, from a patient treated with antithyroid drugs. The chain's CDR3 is CASSEGNRQGWGYTF. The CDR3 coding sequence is TGTGCCAGCAGTGAGGGTAATCGACAGGGTTGGGGCTACACCTTC.